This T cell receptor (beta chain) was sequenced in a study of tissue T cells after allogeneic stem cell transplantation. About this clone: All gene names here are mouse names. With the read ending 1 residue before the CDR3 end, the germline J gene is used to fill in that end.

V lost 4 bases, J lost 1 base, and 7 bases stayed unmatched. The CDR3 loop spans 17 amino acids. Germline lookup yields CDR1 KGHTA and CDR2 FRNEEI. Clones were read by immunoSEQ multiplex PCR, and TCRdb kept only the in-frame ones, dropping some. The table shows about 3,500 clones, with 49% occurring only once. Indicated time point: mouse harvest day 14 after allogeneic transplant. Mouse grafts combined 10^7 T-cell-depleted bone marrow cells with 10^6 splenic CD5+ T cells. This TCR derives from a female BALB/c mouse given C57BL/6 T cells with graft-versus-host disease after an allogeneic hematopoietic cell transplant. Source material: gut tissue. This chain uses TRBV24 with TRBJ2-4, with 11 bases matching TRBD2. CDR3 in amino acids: CASSPRLGGVGQNTLYF. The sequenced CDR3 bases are TGTGCCAGCAGTCCCCGACTGGGGGGGGTTGGTCAAAACACCTTGTAC.